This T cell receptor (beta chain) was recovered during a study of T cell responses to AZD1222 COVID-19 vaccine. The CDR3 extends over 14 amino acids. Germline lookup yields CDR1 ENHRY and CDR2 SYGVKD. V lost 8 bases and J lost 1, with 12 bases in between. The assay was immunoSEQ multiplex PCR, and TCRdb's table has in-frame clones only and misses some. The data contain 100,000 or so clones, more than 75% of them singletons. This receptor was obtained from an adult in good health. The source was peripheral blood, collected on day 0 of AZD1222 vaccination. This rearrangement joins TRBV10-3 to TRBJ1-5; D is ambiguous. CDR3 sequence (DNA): TGTGCCATCGGGAGGGAACCAAGCAATCAGCCCCAGCATTTT. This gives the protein CAIGREPSNQPQHF.